The clone carrying this TCR beta chain was seen a single time. The data originate from a study of blood T cell repertoires in COVID-19. Study processing details: Amplification with reference gene primers provided the estimates of nucleated cell counts. The data were produced by immunoSEQ multiplex PCR, yet TCRdb's version contains in-frame clones alone and is incomplete. V and J calls and clone size are copied from that table; D and trimming were computed from the DNA. The table shows fewer than 35,000 clones, with 85% occurring only once. The sequenced sample was peripheral blood. This receptor was taken from a man aged 55 to 70 with active COVID-19.

CDR3 residues: CASRGTGGGGNEQFF. The CDR3 region has the DNA TGTGCCAGCCGGGGGACAGGGGGCGGTGGGAATGAGCAGTTCTTC. This rearrangement joins TRBV3-1 (or the pseudogene TRBV3-2) to TRBJ2-1; 12 bases are shared with TRBD1. Germline trimming cut 8 bases from V and 7 bases from J; bases unmatched to any gene: 9. This CDR3 spans 15 amino acids. CDR1 LGHDT and CDR2 YNNKEL come from the germline V gene (reference sequence).